This T cell receptor (beta chain) came from a study of T cell responses to AZD1222 COVID-19 vaccine. Study results and limitations: Vaccine-related CD4 TCRs covered spike, predominating at 160-218 and 743-854. Just 5 to 7 people given AZD1222 tested seropositive at baseline. Females outnumbered males among donors, who were mostly white British; clonal diversity was possibly underestimated.

In the case of this clone: The antigen remains undetermined.

Second doses at about 4 or about 12 weeks were pooled. Between the trimmed V and J ends, which lost 6 bases and 2 bases, there was a span of 10 bases. The length of the CDR3 is 14 residues. Per germline, CDR1 WSHSY and CDR2 SAAADI. Here immunoSEQ multiplex PCR was the method, and the copy in TCRdb shows in-frame clones only, minus some. This sample has 160,000 or so clones; roughly 94% occur once, and the top ten carry 0.9% to 1.2%. The sequence derives from an adult who received the AZD1222 COVID-19 vaccine. This chain joins TRBV10-2 and TRBJ2-2; no definite D call. Material: peripheral blood, obtained 28 days after the second AZD1222 dose. This CDR3 reads CASRINANTGELFF. The CDR3, as DNA: TGCGCCAGCAGGATTAATGCCAACACCGGGGAGCTGTTTTTT.